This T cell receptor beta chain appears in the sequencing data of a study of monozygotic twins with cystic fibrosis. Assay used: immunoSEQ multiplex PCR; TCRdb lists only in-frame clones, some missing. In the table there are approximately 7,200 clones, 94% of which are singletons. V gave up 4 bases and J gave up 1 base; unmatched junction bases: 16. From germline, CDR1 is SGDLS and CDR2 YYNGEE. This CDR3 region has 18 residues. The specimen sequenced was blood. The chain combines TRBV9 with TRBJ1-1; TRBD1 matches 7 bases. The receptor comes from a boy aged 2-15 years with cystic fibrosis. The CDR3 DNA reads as TGTGCCAGCAGCCGGGGGGCGGCAGGGGGTGCAGCGAACACTGAAGCTTTCTTT. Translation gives CASSRGAAGGAANTEAFF. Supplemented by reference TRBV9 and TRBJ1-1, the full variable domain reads DSGVTQTPKHLITATGQRVTLRCSPRSGDLSVYWYQQSLDQGLQFLIQYYNGEERAKGNILERFSAQQFPDLHSELNLSSLELGDSALYFCASSRGAAGGAANTEAFFGQGTRLTVV.